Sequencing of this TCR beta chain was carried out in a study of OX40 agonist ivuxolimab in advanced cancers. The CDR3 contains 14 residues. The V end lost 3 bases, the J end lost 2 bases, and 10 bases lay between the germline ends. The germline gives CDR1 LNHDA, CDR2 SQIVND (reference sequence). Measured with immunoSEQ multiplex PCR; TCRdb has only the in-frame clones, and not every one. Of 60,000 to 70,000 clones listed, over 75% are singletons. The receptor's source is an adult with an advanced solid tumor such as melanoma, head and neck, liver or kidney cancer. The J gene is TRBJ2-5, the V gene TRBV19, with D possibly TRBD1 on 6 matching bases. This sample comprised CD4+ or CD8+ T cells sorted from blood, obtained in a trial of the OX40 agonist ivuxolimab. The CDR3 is CASSIEGQQETQYF. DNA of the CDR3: TGTGCCAGTAGTATTGAAGGACAGCAAGAGACCCAGTACTTC.